This T cell receptor beta chain was recorded in a study of metastatic and nonmetastatic thyroid tumors. Germline values: CDR1 LGHDT, CDR2 YNNKEL (reference sequence). CDR3 size: 14 residues. The trim removed 0 bases at V and 8 bases at J, leaving 3 bases unmatched. Treatment of any kind had been given to no patient before thyroid surgery. With MiXCR, TCRdb reprocessed the PCR reads. Of around 21,000 clones in the sample, more than 35% are singletons; the top ten hold more than 20%. Study-wide findings and caveats: TCR beta diversity was reportedly significantly higher in malignant thyroid tumors than benign nodules, in blood and tumor.

As for this clone: What it binds is not known.

This TCR derives from a female donor with papillary thyroid cancer or a benign thyroid nodule (not recorded which). Some clones in this sample may be carry-over from other donors' samples. The sample consisted of tumor tissue. The chain couples TRBV3-1 to TRBJ1-4, with 7 positions matching TRBD1. The CDR3 DNA reads as TGTGCCAGCAGCCAAGATCGGACAGGCGAAAAACTGTTTTTT. Protein sequence: CASSQDRTGEKLFF.